This record looks at one T cell receptor (beta chain) sequence and its context. Many counts were recorded for this clonotype. Its antigen remains unidentified. Base quality data are lacking; no much larger clone is found one base away. TCRdb lists the instrument as Illumina HiSeq 1500. TCRdb handled the public reads itself, with Q25 trimming in fastp and clone calling in MiXCR, and kept productive beta chains. Every CDR3 protein is listed once, alongside the most common genes and DNA of its rows. Present in this sample are 150,000 to 200,000 distinct CDR3 sequences, 8.5% to 10% of which were seen just once. The ten most abundant clones make up approximately 4.6% of the sample. The sample is drawn from a study of T cell repertoires in cytomegalovirus infection (dated by TCRdb to between 2018 and 2020). As for the study more broadly: Donor HLA type was relevant to the analysis, because carriage of CMV infection together with the matching HLA type was indicated by public TCR beta signatures. The study at large found these results: The ex vivo response was dominated by HLA-C-restricted CMV-specific TCR beta clonotypes, and the single most frequent clonotype in two of eight donors was supplied by these HLA-C-restricted clonotypes. Carriers of CMV infection plus the relevant HLA type were discriminated by the cumulative frequency of public TCR beta family members in the study cohort and in an independent 352-donor cohort.

The germline V and J ends show losses of 0 bases and 4 bases respectively, and no gene match explains 6 bases of the junction. The germline V gene (reference sequence) provides CDR1 SEHNR and CDR2 FQNEAQ. The CDR3 runs 16 amino acids, cysteine and phenylalanine included. Of the read, only the CDR3 DNA is kept; its 48 bases are in frame from base 1. Sequenced: PBMCs. The chain is encoded by TRBV7-9 joined to TRBJ1-1; TRBD1 agrees with 9 junctional bases. This receptor was taken from a human donor in good health (CMV status not recorded). Some clones in this sample may be carry-over from other donors' samples. DNA sequence: TGTGCCAGCAGCTTAGCCCTCCGACAGGGGGGCACTGAAGCTTTCTTT. It translates as CASSLALRQGGTEAFF.